The sequence of this T cell receptor (beta chain) was determined in a study of T cell responses to AZD1222 COVID-19 vaccine. Across the whole study: Second-dose groups at about 4 or about 12 weeks were pooled. Findings and caveats of the study: Along spike, vaccine-associated CD4 TCRs were found throughout, with dominance at 160-218 and 743-854. Rises in breadth and depth of Spike-specific TCRs came after two AZD1222 doses.

TCRdb keeps only in-frame clones here, not all; method: immunoSEQ multiplex PCR. The sample holds under 120,000 clones, 90% to 95% seen once. With regard to this clone: The antigen is undetermined.

The CDR3 totals 15 residues. V was pared by 3 bases and J by 1 base, with 5 bases of the junction left unmatched. Germline CDR1 is SGHNT and CDR2 is YYREEE (reference sequence). The source material was peripheral blood, sampled on day 0 of AZD1222 vaccination. The chain carries TRBV5-4 and TRBJ2-3; 7 bases are shared with TRBD2. The source of this sequence is an adult in good health. DNA for the CDR3: TGTGCCAGCAGCTACAGGACTAGAGGCACAGATACGCAGTATTTT. Translating it yields CASSYRTRGTDTQYF.